This T cell receptor (beta chain) was documented in a study of blood T cell repertoires in COVID-19. Background on the study: Acute and convalescent COVID-19 specimens originated in the United States, Italy and Spain. The analysed material was cDNA or gDNA that came from T cells, B-cell-depleted T cells, or PBMCs.

V dropped 5 bases and J dropped 0; count of bases not matched to a gene: 1. CDR1 is MNHEY, CDR2 SMNVEV, per germline (reference sequence). The CDR3 sequence is 15 residues long. Assay: immunoSEQ multiplex PCR; the TCRdb copy retains only in-frame clones and omits some. The table lists under 85,000 clones, about four fifths of them singletons, with roughly 14% in the top ten. Those enrolled in Seattle joined during active infection and were followed longitudinally afterward. The sample taken for sequencing was peripheral blood. This receptor was identified in a man aged 45-60 years with COVID-19, enrolled during active disease. V gene TRBV27 combines with J gene TRBJ1-4; 9 bases align to TRBD1. DNA of the CDR3: TGTGCCAGCAGTGGGACAGGGACAACTAATGAAAAACTGTTTTTT. As protein: CASSGTGTTNEKLFF.